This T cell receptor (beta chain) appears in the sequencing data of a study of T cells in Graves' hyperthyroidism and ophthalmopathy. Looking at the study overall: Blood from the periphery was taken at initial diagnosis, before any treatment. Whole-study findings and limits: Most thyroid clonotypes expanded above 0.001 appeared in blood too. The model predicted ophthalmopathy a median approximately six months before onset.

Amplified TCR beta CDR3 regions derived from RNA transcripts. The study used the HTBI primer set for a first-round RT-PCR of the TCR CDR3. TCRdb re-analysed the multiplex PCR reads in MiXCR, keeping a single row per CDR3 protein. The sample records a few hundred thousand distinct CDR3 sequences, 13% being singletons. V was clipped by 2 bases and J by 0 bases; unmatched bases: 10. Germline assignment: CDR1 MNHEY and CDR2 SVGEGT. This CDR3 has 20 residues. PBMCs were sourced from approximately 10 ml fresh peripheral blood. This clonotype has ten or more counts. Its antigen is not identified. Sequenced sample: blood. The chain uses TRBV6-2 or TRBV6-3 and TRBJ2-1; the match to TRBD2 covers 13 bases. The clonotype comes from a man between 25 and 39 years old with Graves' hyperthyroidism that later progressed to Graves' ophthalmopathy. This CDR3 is CASSYAGTSGARSSYNEQFF. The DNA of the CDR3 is TGTGCCAGCAGTTACGCCGGGACTAGCGGGGCAAGGAGCTCCTACAATGAGCAGTTCTTC.